This is a list of T cell receptor beta chains from one sample in a study of shared clonotypes between healthy human individuals. Repertoires were generated with immunoSEQ multiplex PCR, while TCRdb's copy carries only in-frame clones and drops some. Altogether about 460,000 clones are present, roughly 80% being singletons, with the ten largest covering about 12%. The sequenced sample was PBMCs. All receptors come from a woman between 40 and 50 years old in good health. Some clones in this sample may be carry-over from other donors' samples. The CDR3 runs from the conserved cysteine through the conserved F or W. The D gene is left open where the match is weak. Rows may omit the clone size; those that give it use once, few, many or a size class.

V	J	size	D	CDR3	DNA
TRBV30	TRBJ2-3	NA	NA	CAWSDSTDTQRF	TGTGCCTGGAGCGACTCCACAGATACGCAGCGTTTT
TRBV27	TRBJ1-2	NA	TRBD1	CASSSRQGGYGYTF	TGTGCCAGCAGTTCCAGACAGGGAGGTTATGGCTACACCTTC
TRBV28	TRBJ1-1	NA	TRBD1	CASRTGGTEAFF	TGTGCCAGCAGGACAGGGGGGACTGAAGCTTTCTTT
TRBV29-1	TRBJ2-7	many	NA	CSVRDGTYEQYF	TGCAGCGTCCGGGACGGAACCTACGAGCAGTACTTC
TRBV6-5	TRBJ2-7	NA	NA	CASSYSGVAYEQYF	TGTGCCAGCAGCTACAGTGGCGTAGCCTACGAGCAGTACTTC
TRBV19	TRBJ1-2	NA	TRBD1	CASSNRDRVVYGYTF	TGTGCCAGTAGTAACCGGGACAGGGTTGTCTATGGCTACACCTTC
TRBV19	TRBJ2-7	NA	TRBD2	CASSTAGGPSYEQYF	TGTGCCAGCTCAACCGCGGGGGGGCCCTCCTACGAGCAGTACTTC
TRBV7-8	TRBJ1-1	NA	NA	CASSLGLVEGNTEAFF	TGTGCCAGCAGCTTAGGATTAGTGGAGGGGAACACTGAAGCTTTCTTT
TRBV11-3	TRBJ2-5	NA	NA	CASSHEGKETQYF	TGTGCCAGCAGTCATGAGGGGAAGGAGACCCAGTACTTC
TRBV5-3	TRBJ2-7	NA	TRBD2	CARSLRSQRENTYEQYF	TGTGCCAGAAGCTTGAGATCCCAGCGGGAGAATACCTACGAGCAGTACTTC
TRBV10-3	TRBJ1-1	few	TRBD1	CAISGPRTGERSEAFF	TGTGCCATCAGTGGGCCCAGGACAGGGGAAAGATCTGAAGCTTTCTTT